These T cell receptor beta chains were read from a single sample in a study of blood T cell repertoires in COVID-19. TCRdb keeps only in-frame clones here, not all; method: immunoSEQ multiplex PCR. The sample shows fewer than 150,000 clones, more than 80% of them seen only once. The material sequenced was peripheral blood. These receptors originate from a woman between 40 and 55 years old with acute or convalescent COVID-19. Both conserved end residues are part of each CDR3. Fields, in order: CDR3 length, V gene, J gene, D gene, clone size, CDR3 protein, CDR3 DNA. A D gene is named only where the DNA matches it firmly. Clone size is shown for a subset of rows, as once, few, many or a class of expanded clone.

CDR3 length: 15
V gene: TRBV6-4
J gene: TRBJ1-4
D gene: .
clone size: .
CDR3 protein: CASSPNQGPNEKLFF
CDR3 DNA: TGTGCCAGCAGTCCAAATCAGGGGCCAAATGAAAAACTGTTTTTT

CDR3 length: 13
V gene: TRBV5-4
J gene: TRBJ2-2
D gene: TRBD1
clone size: once
CDR3 protein: CASKGARIGELFF
CDR3 DNA: TGTGCCAGCAAGGGGGCGCGAATCGGGGAGCTGTTTTTT

CDR3 length: 13
V gene: TRBV7-6
J gene: TRBJ1-1
D gene: .
clone size: .
CDR3 protein: CASSMGGRDEAFF
CDR3 DNA: TGTGCCAGCAGCATGGGGGGTAGGGACGAAGCTTTCTTT

CDR3 length: 13
V gene: TRBV18
J gene: TRBJ2-7
D gene: .
clone size: .
CDR3 protein: CASSSVATYEQYF
CDR3 DNA: TGTGCCAGCTCATCGGTAGCTACCTACGAGCAGTACTTC

CDR3 length: 15
V gene: TRBV19
J gene: TRBJ1-4
D gene: TRBD1
clone size: .
CDR3 protein: CATKGQGAGEEKLFF
CDR3 DNA: TGTGCCACTAAGGGACAGGGGGCAGGAGAGGAAAAACTGTTTTTT

CDR3 length: 15
V gene: TRBV5-1
J gene: TRBJ2-7
D gene: .
clone size: .
CDR3 protein: CASSLVSRGTYEQYF
CDR3 DNA: TGCGCCAGCAGCTTGGTTTCTAGAGGAACCTACGAGCAGTACTTC

CDR3 length: 14
V gene: TRBV7-9
J gene: TRBJ2-5
D gene: .
clone size: .
CDR3 protein: CASSFQRSQETQYF
CDR3 DNA: TGTGCCAGCAGCTTCCAACGGAGCCAAGAGACCCAGTACTTC

CDR3 length: 12
V gene: TRBV7-9
J gene: TRBJ1-6
D gene: .
clone size: .
CDR3 protein: CASVDSDSPLHF
CDR3 DNA: TGTGCCTCCGTGGACTCCGATTCACCCCTCCACTTT

CDR3 length: 18
V gene: TRBV5-8
J gene: TRBJ2-1
D gene: .
clone size: .
CDR3 protein: CASSLAADYRISYNEQFF
CDR3 DNA: TGTGCCAGCAGCTTGGCAGCGGACTACAGAATTTCCTACAATGAGCAGTTCTTC

CDR3 length: 16
V gene: TRBV7-3
J gene: TRBJ2-1
D gene: TRBD2
clone size: .
CDR3 protein: CASSSIAGRSYNEQFF
CDR3 DNA: TGTGCCAGCAGCTCGATAGCGGGGCGTTCTTACAATGAGCAGTTCTTC

CDR3 length: 14
V gene: TRBV5-1
J gene: TRBJ1-1
D gene: .
clone size: .
CDR3 protein: CASSFNHGDTEAFF
CDR3 DNA: TGCGCCAGCAGCTTCAACCACGGAGACACTGAAGCTTTCTTT

CDR3 length: 16
V gene: TRBV6-5
J gene: TRBJ2-5
D gene: TRBD2
clone size: .
CDR3 protein: CASSYGFSGGMETQYF
CDR3 DNA: TGTGCCAGCAGTTACGGGTTTAGCGGGGGAATGGAGACCCAGTACTTC

CDR3 length: 13
V gene: TRBV5-1
J gene: TRBJ2-7
D gene: .
clone size: .
CDR3 protein: CASSLVGTYEQYF
CDR3 DNA: TGCGCCAGCAGCTTGGTCGGGACCTACGAGCAGTACTTC

CDR3 length: 15
V gene: TRBV5-1
J gene: TRBJ1-4
D gene: .
clone size: .
CDR3 protein: CASSLGYGTNEKLFF
CDR3 DNA: TGCGCCAGCAGCTTGGGGTACGGAACTAATGAAAAACTGTTTTTT

CDR3 length: 14
V gene: TRBV3-1/TRBV3-2
J gene: TRBJ1-1
D gene: .
clone size: once
CDR3 protein: CASSHKLMRAEAFF
CDR3 DNA: TGTGCCAGCAGCCATAAGTTAATGCGGGCTGAAGCTTTCTTT

CDR3 length: 14
V gene: TRBV5-5
J gene: TRBJ1-1
D gene: TRBD1
clone size: .
CDR3 protein: CASSSKTGVTEAFF
CDR3 DNA: TGTGCCAGCAGTTCAAAGACAGGGGTCACTGAAGCTTTCTTT

CDR3 length: 15
V gene: TRBV4-3
J gene: TRBJ2-1
D gene: TRBD2
clone size: .
CDR3 protein: CASSRTSGGWNEQFF
CDR3 DNA: TGCGCCAGCAGCCGAACTAGCGGGGGTTGGAATGAGCAGTTCTTC

CDR3 length: 13
V gene: TRBV19
J gene: TRBJ2-7
D gene: TRBD1
clone size: .
CDR3 protein: CASSPGTAYEQYF
CDR3 DNA: TGTGCCAGTAGTCCCGGGACAGCCTACGAGCAGTACTTC

CDR3 length: 14
V gene: TRBV5-1
J gene: TRBJ2-7
D gene: .
clone size: .
CDR3 protein: CASGPTATSYEQYF
CDR3 DNA: TGCGCCAGCGGCCCGACAGCCACCTCCTACGAGCAGTACTTC

CDR3 length: 13
V gene: TRBV19
J gene: TRBJ1-4
D gene: .
clone size: .
CDR3 protein: CASNHRANEKLFF
CDR3 DNA: TGTGCCAGTAACCACAGGGCTAATGAAAAACTGTTTTTT

CDR3 length: 15
V gene: TRBV7-9
J gene: TRBJ1-2
D gene: TRBD1
clone size: .
CDR3 protein: CASSFTGGANYGYTF
CDR3 DNA: TGTGCCAGCAGCTTTACAGGGGGAGCTAACTATGGCTACACCTTC

CDR3 length: 17
V gene: TRBV2
J gene: TRBJ2-6
D gene: TRBD2
clone size: .
CDR3 protein: CASSGERGLNGANVLTF
CDR3 DNA: TGTGCCAGCAGTGGAGAGCGGGGGCTCAATGGGGCCAACGTCCTGACTTTC

CDR3 length: 15
V gene: TRBV11-2
J gene: TRBJ1-4
D gene: .
clone size: .
CDR3 protein: CASSLGTPRNEKLFF
CDR3 DNA: TGTGCCAGCAGCTTAGGGACACCTCGTAATGAAAAACTGTTTTTT

CDR3 length: 17
V gene: TRBV6-4
J gene: TRBJ2-7
D gene: TRBD2
clone size: .
CDR3 protein: CASSDFRTSGGFYEQYF
CDR3 DNA: TGTGCCAGCAGTGATTTCCGGACTAGCGGGGGGTTCTACGAGCAGTACTTC

CDR3 length: 16
V gene: TRBV5-1
J gene: TRBJ2-1
D gene: .
clone size: .
CDR3 protein: CASSMDPPSSYNEQFF
CDR3 DNA: TGCGCCAGCAGCATGGACCCCCCGAGCTCCTACAATGAGCAGTTCTTC

CDR3 length: 13
V gene: TRBV12-3/TRBV12-4
J gene: TRBJ2-7
D gene: TRBD2
clone size: .
CDR3 protein: CASSSGITYEQYF
CDR3 DNA: TGTGCCAGCAGTAGCGGGATCACCTACGAGCAGTACTTC

CDR3 length: 13
V gene: TRBV2
J gene: TRBJ1-2
D gene: .
clone size: .
CDR3 protein: CASSGTGDYGYTF
CDR3 DNA: TGTGCCAGCAGTGGTACAGGTGACTATGGCTACACCTTC

CDR3 length: 16
V gene: TRBV15
J gene: TRBJ2-7
D gene: TRBD1
clone size: .
CDR3 protein: CATSRPSRTGSYEQYF
CDR3 DNA: TGTGCCACCAGCAGACCTTCACGGACAGGCTCCTACGAGCAGTACTTC

CDR3 length: 12
V gene: TRBV10-3
J gene: TRBJ2-7
D gene: .
clone size: few
CDR3 protein: CAISREAYEQYF
CDR3 DNA: TGTGCCATCAGTCGTGAGGCCTACGAGCAGTACTTC

CDR3 length: 14
V gene: TRBV5-4
J gene: TRBJ2-1
D gene: .
clone size: .
CDR3 protein: CASSLSGSYNEQFF
CDR3 DNA: TGTGCCAGCAGTTTAAGCGGCTCCTACAATGAGCAGTTCTTC

CDR3 length: 12
V gene: TRBV7-2
J gene: TRBJ2-7
D gene: .
clone size: .
CDR3 protein: CASQSQFYEQYF
CDR3 DNA: TGTGCCAGCCAATCCCAGTTCTACGAGCAGTACTTC

CDR3 length: 17
V gene: TRBV29-1
J gene: TRBJ2-3
D gene: TRBD2
clone size: .
CDR3 protein: CSVGGLAAEPSTDTQYF
CDR3 DNA: TGCAGCGTTGGGGGACTAGCGGCTGAACCTAGCACAGATACGCAGTATTTT

CDR3 length: 16
V gene: TRBV6-6
J gene: TRBJ1-5
D gene: .
clone size: .
CDR3 protein: CASSYSGQRSNQPQHF
CDR3 DNA: TGTGCCAGCAGTTACTCAGGACAGAGAAGCAATCAGCCCCAGCATTTT

CDR3 length: 14
V gene: TRBV5-4
J gene: TRBJ2-7
D gene: TRBD1
clone size: .
CDR3 protein: CASSLGQGPWEQYF
CDR3 DNA: TGTGCCAGCAGCCTAGGACAGGGCCCCTGGGAGCAGTACTTC

CDR3 length: 15
V gene: TRBV7-6
J gene: TRBJ2-7
D gene: .
clone size: once
CDR3 protein: CASSLVGDSAYEQYF
CDR3 DNA: TGTGCCAGCAGCTTAGTGGGTGATAGCGCCTACGAGCAGTACTTC